A selection of T cell receptor beta chains follows, all from one sample in a study of T cells in Graves' hyperthyroidism and ophthalmopathy. TCRdb fed the multiplex PCR reads into MiXCR, producing one record per CDR3 protein. The table lists about 620,000 distinct CDR3 sequences, 15% to 20% of them singletons, with about 3.8% in the top ten. The sequenced sample was blood. The receptors here all came from a young woman with Graves' hyperthyroidism. CDR3s include the opening cysteine and the closing phenylalanine or tryptophan. The order of the fields is J gene, clone size, V gene, D gene, CDR3 protein, CDR3 DNA. The D gene is left open where the match is weak. For some rows the clone size is stated as once, few or many, or as a class when expanded; others skip it.

J: TRBJ2-7
size: many
V: TRBV27
D: TRBD2
CDR3: CASSFSRGRGYEQYF
DNA: TGTGCCAGCAGCTTCTCTCGAGGGAGGGGTTACGAGCAGTACTTC

J: TRBJ2-7
size: .
V: TRBV9
D: .
CDR3: CASSGKGKRQYF
DNA: TGTGCCAGCAGCGGGAAGGGGAAGAGGCAGTACTTC

J: TRBJ2-1
size: many
V: TRBV27
D: .
CDR3: CASSLGSTYNEQFF
DNA: TGTGCCAGCAGCCTCGGGAGTACCTACAATGAGCAGTTCTTC

J: TRBJ2-7
size: many
V: TRBV28
D: .
CDR3: CASSYANSYEQYF
DNA: TGTGCCAGCAGTTATGCTAACTCCTACGAGCAGTACTTC

J: TRBJ2-2
size: many
V: TRBV20-1
D: .
CDR3: CSASRAGHTGELFF
DNA: TGCAGTGCTAGTCGGGCAGGGCATACCGGGGAGCTGTTTTTT

J: TRBJ2-7
size: few
V: TRBV3-1
D: TRBD2
CDR3: CASSRSSSSGSRDEQYF
DNA: TGTGCCAGCAGCAGATCTAGTTCGAGCGGGAGCCGTGACGAGCAGTACTTC

J: TRBJ2-3
size: many
V: TRBV7-2
D: TRBD2
CDR3: CASSLSGIENTQYF
DNA: TGTGCCAGCAGCCTTAGCGGGATCGAGAATACGCAGTATTTT

J: TRBJ2-1
size: many
V: TRBV11-2
D: TRBD2
CDR3: CASSLLAGGSSYNEQFF
DNA: TGTGCCAGCAGCTTACTAGCGGGGGGAAGCTCCTACAATGAGCAGTTCTTC

J: TRBJ2-7
size: many
V: TRBV3-1
D: TRBD1
CDR3: CASSQPGTGGVEQYF
DNA: TGTGCCAGCAGCCAGCCCGGGACAGGGGGTGTAGAGCAGTACTTC

J: TRBJ1-5
size: many
V: TRBV2
D: .
CDR3: CASSEARHQPQHF
DNA: TGTGCCAGCAGTGAAGCGCGACATCAGCCCCAGCATTTT

J: TRBJ2-7
size: many
V: TRBV24-1
D: TRBD2
CDR3: CATSEGGRAIYEQYF
DNA: TGTGCCACCAGTGAAGGCGGGAGAGCAATCTACGAGCAGTACTTC

J: TRBJ1-2
size: .
V: TRBV7-2
D: .
CDR3: CASSTYGQIYGYTF
DNA: TGTGCCAGCAGCACATACGGACAGATCTATGGCTACACCTTC

J: TRBJ2-7
size: many
V: TRBV5-8
D: TRBD2
CDR3: CASSLGLAESAYEQYF
DNA: TGTGCCAGCAGCCTCGGACTAGCGGAGTCAGCCTACGAGCAGTACTTC

J: TRBJ2-7
size: once
V: TRBV27
D: TRBD2
CDR3: CASSSSRIAGVYEQYF
DNA: TGTGCCAGCAGTTCATCCCGGATAGCGGGAGTATACGAGCAGTACTTC

J: TRBJ2-1
size: .
V: TRBV19
D: .
CDR3: CASSILDREQFF
DNA: TGTGCCAGTAGTATCCTCGACAGGGAGCAGTTCTTC

J: TRBJ2-3
size: many
V: TRBV6-1
D: .
CDR3: CASRTSRTDTQYF
DNA: TGTGCCAGCAGGACCTCACGCACAGATACGCAGTATTTT

J: TRBJ1-2
size: few
V: TRBV28
D: .
CDR3: CASTTSLWTDGYTF
DNA: TGTGCCAGCACCACCTCCCTGTGGACAGATGGCTACACCTTC

J: TRBJ2-1
size: many
V: TRBV6-2/TRBV6-3
D: .
CDR3: CASSFLQGFEEQFF
DNA: TGTGCCAGCAGTTTTCTTCAGGGGTTCGAGGAGCAGTTCTTC